This is a list of T cell receptor beta chains from one sample in a study of blood T cell repertoires in COVID-19. TCRdb's table, derived via immunoSEQ multiplex PCR, lists solely in-frame clones and lacks some. The table lists roughly 300,000 clones, 83% of them singletons, with 7.5% to 10% in the top ten. Sample: peripheral blood. These receptors all come from a woman in her forties or fifties who had recovered from COVID-19. CDR3s include the opening cysteine and the closing phenylalanine or tryptophan. Each record gives: J gene, D gene, clone size, V gene, CDR3 protein. The D gene is left open where the match is weak. Clone size is stated in some rows and not others, as once, few, many or a class when expanded.

TRBJ2-7,TRBD1,-,TRBV6-1,CASSEALGQGHNEQYF
TRBJ1-1,TRBD1,-,TRBV29-1,CSVEETGGTEAFF
TRBJ1-1,TRBD1,-,TRBV28,CASSRGQGVTEAFF
TRBJ2-1,-,once,TRBV9,CASRPGGGAASYNEQFF
TRBJ1-2,TRBD1,-,TRBV7-9,CASSLQTGSVDGYTF
TRBJ2-1,-,-,TRBV6-1,CASSETPRGEQFF
TRBJ1-3,-,-,TRBV18,CASSPSTPSAGNTIYF
TRBJ2-3,-,-,TRBV7-3,CASSSGVAGGTQYF
TRBJ2-3,TRBD1,-,TRBV7-3,CASSQDRADTQYF
TRBJ1-2,TRBD1,-,TRBV2,CASFYRDRGVDYGYTF
TRBJ2-1,-,few,TRBV9,CASSNGQTSSYNEQFF
TRBJ2-7,TRBD1,-,TRBV19,CASSPRGTGYEQYF
TRBJ2-7,TRBD1,-,TRBV27,CASSSLGQVYEQYF
TRBJ1-2,-,once,TRBV6-5,CASIRLQGFADGYTF
TRBJ2-7,-,-,TRBV18,CASSTSGMREQYF
TRBJ1-5,-,-,TRBV7-2,CASSLDGQPQHF
TRBJ2-5,-,-,TRBV7-2,CASSSISGQETQYF
TRBJ2-1,TRBD2,-,TRBV7-3,CASSLASGSSYNEQFF
TRBJ1-1,-,few,TRBV21-1,CASSKGQGWTEAFF
TRBJ1-2,TRBD1,-,TRBV6-5,CASSYETGVAGYTF
TRBJ1-1,-,-,TRBV19,CASSQQAQNTEAFF
TRBJ2-3,TRBD2,-,TRBV28,CASSWSGITDTQYF
TRBJ2-2,TRBD1,-,TRBV6-4,CASSDGQAPTGELFF
TRBJ1-5,-,-,TRBV6-5,CASSYNIFEQPQHF
TRBJ2-5,TRBD2,-,TRBV20-1,CSASSTGGPLGETQYF
TRBJ2-3,-,-,TRBV6-2/TRBV6-3,CASSLSRTDTQYF
TRBJ2-2,TRBD1,-,TRBV6-2/TRBV6-3,CASSFPGQGARRTGELFF
TRBJ2-7,TRBD2,few,TRBV27,CASSLRAGLEQYF
TRBJ1-1,TRBD1,-,TRBV18,CASSRTGVDTEAFF
TRBJ2-3,TRBD2,few,TRBV7-8,CASSSRGGSGTDTQYF
TRBJ1-3,-,-,TRBV5-4,CASSLDRYSGNTIYF
TRBJ2-5,TRBD1,-,TRBV7-3,CASSPGQGAGTQYF
TRBJ2-5,-,-,TRBV11-1,CASSLGRFQETQYF
TRBJ1-4,-,-,TRBV19,CASSNPGWEKEKLFF
TRBJ2-1,-,-,TRBV5-1,CASSLVTESYNEQFF
TRBJ1-4,-,-,TRBV9,CASSVGSGVEKLFF
TRBJ2-7,-,-,TRBV6-1,CASSEATKLQYF
TRBJ2-7,-,-,TRBV13,CASSLQGWYEQYF
TRBJ2-5,-,-,TRBV21-1,CASSKPVDGREETQYF
TRBJ1-5,-,-,TRBV27,CASSSGTSSNQPQHF
TRBJ2-3,-,few,TRBV19,CASSMTWATDTQYF
TRBJ1-2,TRBD1,-,TRBV28,CASSPGDDRAYGYTF
TRBJ2-2,-,-,TRBV7-3,CASSDRGTNTGELFF
TRBJ2-7,TRBD2,once,TRBV10-3,CAISRGTSGGAYEQYF
TRBJ1-1,-,few,TRBV7-6,CASSLQNTEAFF
TRBJ2-7,-,-,TRBV7-2,CASSPAPYASRQSSYEQYF
TRBJ1-2,-,-,TRBV19,CASTTGKGVLGGYTF
TRBJ2-3,TRBD2,-,TRBV7-3,CASSQVGGGPPDTQYF
TRBJ1-5,-,-,TRBV6-5,CASRQAWDQPQHF
TRBJ2-2,-,once,TRBV4-3,CASSQASEGPGELFF
TRBJ2-5,-,-,TRBV19,CASSIIYSDSEEETQYF
TRBJ1-1,-,-,TRBV7-2,CASSFRMGGTEAFF
TRBJ2-1,-,few,TRBV6-9,CAGGPVHEQFF